Only one count was recorded for the clone carrying this TCR beta chain. Trimming pared 0 bases from V and 3 bases from J, leaving 8 bases between. CDR3 length equals 14 residues. In germline, CDR1 is SGHRS, CDR2 YFSETQ. The data stem from a study of cytomegalovirus exposure and HLA in healthy donors. Generated by immunoSEQ multiplex PCR, the TCRdb table keeps only in-frame clones and is missing some. Here the sample spans approximately 100,000 clones, roughly 87% being singletons. The material sequenced was PBMCs. V gene TRBV5-1 combines with J gene TRBJ2-3, with D possibly being TRBD2 (6 bases). The TCR sequence derives from a woman in her 30s in good health and CMV-seronegative. In nucleotides, the CDR3 is TGCGCCAGCAGCTTGGGGGACTTGACAGATACGCAGTATTTT. Translated: CASSLGDLTDTQYF.